This T cell receptor beta chain came from a study of T-cell reconstitution after alpha-beta-depleted transplantation in children. This clonotype was picked up many times. V dropped 5 bases and J dropped 7 bases, with 14 bases sitting between them. The CDR3 spans 13 residues. Germline V lookup: CDR1 MNHEY, CDR2 SVGAGI. Unique molecular identifiers were incorporated during preparation of the TCRbeta library. Using its own MiXCR run on the PCR reads, TCRdb lists one record per CDR3 protein. The table records some 600,000 distinct CDR3 sequences, approximately 15% of them present only once. This TCR derives from a human donor who donated a stem cell graft to a child with acute myeloid leukemia. The material sequenced was PBMCs from the stem cell graft donor, taken from the stem cell graft. V gene TRBV6-5 combines with J gene TRBJ1-1; D gene unclear. The CDR3 region is CASSRWVAHEAFF. The CDR3 coding sequence is TGTGCCAGCAGTCGCTGGGTGGCCCATGAAGCTTTCTTT.